Listed below are T cell receptor beta chains from one sample, sequenced in a study of T cells in Graves' hyperthyroidism and ophthalmopathy. TCRdb reprocessed the multiplex PCR reads with MiXCR, giving one entry per CDR3 protein. The table records 660,000 or so distinct CDR3 sequences, roughly 20% of them present only once. Source material: blood. These receptor sequences come from a young man with Graves' ophthalmopathy. The CDR3 runs from the conserved cysteine through the conserved F or W. The D gene is left open where the match is weak. Clone size is not always given. Where it is, it says once, few, many or a class for expanded clones.

V: TRBV12-3/TRBV12-4; J: TRBJ1-2; size: many; D: .; CDR3: CASSPGGGGVSGYTF; DNA: TGTGCCAGCAGCCCTGGGGGGGGCGGCGTTTCGGGCTACACCTTC
V: TRBV19; J: TRBJ2-1; size: few; D: .; CDR3: CASSIGGWSEQFF; DNA: TGTGCCAGTAGTATAGGGGGGTGGAGTGAGCAGTTCTTC
V: TRBV28; J: TRBJ2-1; size: .; D: TRBD1; CDR3: CASTTRWGTGDEQFF; DNA: TGTGCCAGCACTACACGATGGGGGACAGGGGATGAGCAGTTCTTC
V: TRBV2; J: TRBJ2-7; size: many; D: .; CDR3: CASMGRATSYEQYF; DNA: TGTGCCAGTATGGGCAGGGCAACTTCCTACGAGCAGTACTTC
V: TRBV4-1; J: TRBJ2-2; size: few; D: .; CDR3: CASSYGLSGGELFF; DNA: TGCGCCAGCAGCTACGGTCTATCGGGCGGGGAGCTGTTTTTT
V: TRBV2; J: TRBJ2-7; size: many; D: .; CDR3: CASSEVRSYEQYF; DNA: TGTGCCAGCAGTGAAGTCCGGAGCTACGAGCAGTACTTC
V: TRBV11-2; J: TRBJ2-1; size: .; D: .; CDR3: CASSLMARRGDEQFF; DNA: TGTGCCAGCAGCTTAATGGCGCGGAGGGGGGATGAGCAGTTCTTC
V: TRBV3-1; J: TRBJ2-1; size: .; D: .; CDR3: CASSQGRSYNEQFF; DNA: TGTGCCAGCAGCCAAGGGCGGTCCTACAATGAGCAGTTCTTC
V: TRBV5-8; J: TRBJ2-2; size: .; D: TRBD1; CDR3: CASSLGARTGKNTGELFF; DNA: TGTGCCAGCAGCTTGGGGGCGCGGACAGGGAAAAACACCGGGGAGCTGTTTTTT
V: TRBV30; J: TRBJ2-5; size: many; D: .; CDR3: CAWSVQQETQYF; DNA: TGTGCCTGGAGTGTACAGCAAGAGACCCAGTACTTC
V: TRBV11-2; J: TRBJ2-1; size: many; D: TRBD2; CDR3: CASSLEGGLAGASWEQFF; DNA: TGTGCCAGCAGCTTAGAGGGGGGACTAGCGGGAGCCTCTTGGGAGCAGTTCTTC
V: TRBV27; J: TRBJ2-7; size: few; D: .; CDR3: CASSTTALGSYEQYF; DNA: TGTGCCAGCAGTACAACAGCGTTGGGCTCCTACGAGCAGTACTTC
V: TRBV10-1; J: TRBJ2-2; size: few; D: TRBD2; CDR3: CASSEGGLAGGYYTGELFF; DNA: TGCGCCAGCAGTGAAGGGGGACTAGCGGGAGGCTACTACACCGGGGAGCTGTTTTTT
V: TRBV24-1; J: TRBJ2-3; size: .; D: .; CDR3: CATRDFTDTQYF; DNA: TGTGCCACTCGGGATTTCACAGATACGCAGTATTTT
V: TRBV20-1; J: TRBJ2-3; size: many; D: TRBD2; CDR3: CSARKFSGRRVTDTQYF; DNA: TGCAGTGCTAGGAAGTTTAGCGGGAGGAGGGTTACAGATACGCAGTATTTT
V: TRBV12-3/TRBV12-4; J: TRBJ2-1; size: few; D: .; CDR3: CASSFKMERPYNEQFF; DNA: TGTGCCAGCAGTTTCAAGATGGAGCGACCCTACAATGAGCAGTTCTTC
V: TRBV2; J: TRBJ1-6; size: .; D: TRBD1; CDR3: CASSPRTGSYNSPLHF; DNA: TGTGCCAGCAGCCCTCGGACAGGCTCCTATAATTCACCCCTCCACTTT
V: TRBV20-1; J: TRBJ2-3; size: .; D: TRBD2; CDR3: CSARVLAGVSDTQYF; DNA: TGCAGTGCTAGGGTACTAGCGGGAGTTTCGGATACGCAGTATTTT
V: TRBV5-6; J: TRBJ2-3; size: few; D: .; CDR3: CASSLAAAPDTQYF; DNA: TGTGCCAGCAGCTTGGCGGCCGCCCCAGATACGCAGTATTTT
V: TRBV28; J: TRBJ2-7; size: .; D: .; CDR3: CASSLSSVRGSEQYF; DNA: TGTGCCAGCAGTTTATCCTCAGTCCGAGGATCCGAGCAGTACTTC
V: TRBV27; J: TRBJ2-5; size: .; D: TRBD2; CDR3: CATLSGRGGETQYF; DNA: TGTGCCACCCTTAGCGGGAGAGGAGGAGAGACCCAGTACTTC
V: TRBV30; J: TRBJ2-1; size: .; D: .; CDR3: CAWMVGGGNEQFF; DNA: .
V: TRBV20-1; J: TRBJ2-1; size: many; D: TRBD2; CDR3: CSAGGLARNNEQFF; DNA: TGCAGTGCTGGGGGACTAGCGCGTAACAATGAGCAGTTCTTC
V: TRBV20-1; J: TRBJ2-7; size: many; D: TRBD2; CDR3: CSAVFPGGPSEQYF; DNA: TGCAGTGCGGTATTTCCGGGAGGGCCAAGCGAGCAGTACTTC
V: TRBV27; J: TRBJ2-1; size: few; D: TRBD2; CDR3: CASSGLAGAGRNEQFF; DNA: TGTGCCAGCAGCGGACTAGCGGGAGCGGGACGCAATGAGCAGTTCTTC
V: TRBV28; J: TRBJ2-1; size: few; D: .; CDR3: CASSLSHYNEQFF; DNA: TGTGCCAGCAGTTTAAGTCATTACAATGAGCAGTTCTTC
V: TRBV27; J: TRBJ1-1; size: .; D: .; CDR3: CASSLGPDLVTEAFF; DNA: TGTGCCAGCAGTTTGGGGCCGGATTTAGTCACTGAAGCTTTCTTT
V: TRBV11-1; J: TRBJ2-1; size: many; D: TRBD2; CDR3: CASSLLAGDSYNEQFF; DNA: TGTGCCAGCAGCTTACTAGCGGGAGACTCCTACAATGAGCAGTTCTTC
V: TRBV11-2; J: TRBJ1-3; size: many; D: .; CDR3: CASKGNTIYF; DNA: TGTGCCAGCAAAGGAAACACCATATATTTT
V: TRBV5-1; J: TRBJ2-2; size: few; D: TRBD1; CDR3: CASSLDRGGGELFF; DNA: TGCGCCAGCAGCTTAGACAGGGGAGGCGGGGAGCTGTTTTTT
V: TRBV27; J: TRBJ2-1; size: few; D: TRBD2; CDR3: CASTDSPGLAGDEQFF; DNA: TGTGCCAGCACCGATTCTCCGGGACTAGCGGGAGATGAGCAGTTCTTC
V: TRBV28; J: TRBJ2-7; size: many; D: .; CDR3: CASRRDGLSYEQYF; DNA: TGTGCCAGCCGCCGGGACGGCTTATCCTACGAGCAGTACTTC